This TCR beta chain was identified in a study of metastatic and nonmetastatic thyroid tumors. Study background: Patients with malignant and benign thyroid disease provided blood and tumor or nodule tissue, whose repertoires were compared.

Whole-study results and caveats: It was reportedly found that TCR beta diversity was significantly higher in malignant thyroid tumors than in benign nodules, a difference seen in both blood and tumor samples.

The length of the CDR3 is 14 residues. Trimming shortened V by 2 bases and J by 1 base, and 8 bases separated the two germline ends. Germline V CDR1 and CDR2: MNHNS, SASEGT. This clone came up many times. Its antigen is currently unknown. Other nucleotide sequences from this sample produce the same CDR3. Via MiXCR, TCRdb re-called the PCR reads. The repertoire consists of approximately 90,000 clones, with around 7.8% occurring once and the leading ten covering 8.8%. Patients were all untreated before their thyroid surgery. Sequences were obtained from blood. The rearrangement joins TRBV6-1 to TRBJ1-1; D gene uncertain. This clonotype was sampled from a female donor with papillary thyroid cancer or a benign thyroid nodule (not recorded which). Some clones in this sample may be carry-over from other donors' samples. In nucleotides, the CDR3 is TGTGCCAGCAGTGAACACGGTGAGAACACTGAAGCTTTCTTT. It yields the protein CASSEHGENTEAFF.